A selection of T cell receptor beta chains follows, all from one sample in a study of T cells in Graves' hyperthyroidism and ophthalmopathy. In TCRdb, the multiplex PCR reads were re-called with MiXCR into one record per CDR3 protein. The sample carries 650,000 to 700,000 distinct CDR3 sequences, 17% recorded once. The sequenced sample was blood. All receptors come from a man in his fifties with Graves' hyperthyroidism. Both conserved end residues are part of each CDR3. A D gene is named only where the DNA matches it firmly. Size is stated for part of the rows, as once, few or many counts, or as a class when the clone is expanded.

V	D	size	J	DNA	CDR3
TRBV24-1	NA	NA	TRBJ2-1	TGTGCCACCCGAGACACCACCCACAATGAGCAGTTCTTC	CATRDTTHNEQFF
TRBV25-1	TRBD2	NA	TRBJ2-1	TGTGCCAGCAGTGAATATGGGCTAGCGGAGTACAATGAGCAGTTCTTC	CASSEYGLAEYNEQFF
TRBV10-2	NA	NA	TRBJ2-5	TGCGCCAGCAGTGAGTCGGGAGGAGCTCTGTACTTC	CASSESGGALYF
TRBV11-2	TRBD2	few	TRBJ2-2	TGTGCCAGCAGCTTAAAACCGGGACTAGCGGGAGACACCGGGGAGCTGTTTTTT	CASSLKPGLAGDTGELFF
TRBV7-2	NA	many	TRBJ2-2	TGTGCCAGCAGCTTAGATCTAGCCGGGGAGCTGTTTTTT	CASSLDLAGELFF
TRBV2	TRBD2	many	TRBJ2-1	TGTGCCAGCAGGGCAGACGGACTAGCGGGAGGCTACAATGAGCAGTTCTTC	CASRADGLAGGYNEQFF
TRBV6-2/TRBV6-3	NA	many	TRBJ1-5	TGTGCCAGCAGTTACTTTAACGGCAATCAGCCCCAGCATTTT	CASSYFNGNQPQHF
TRBV6-4	NA	many	TRBJ1-1	TGTGCCAGCAGTGACACGGGGGCCGGTTATACTGAAGCTTTCTTT	CASSDTGAGYTEAFF
TRBV5-1	NA	many	TRBJ2-3	TGCGCCAGCAGCTCGTACTCGTTCACAGATACGCAGTATTTT	CASSSYSFTDTQYF
TRBV30	NA	NA	TRBJ2-7	TGTGTCTGGAGTGAAGGCTCGTACTACGAGCAGTACTTC	CVWSEGSYYEQYF
TRBV28	TRBD1	many	TRBJ1-2	TGTGCCAGCAGTTCACCACAGGGGAACTATGGCTACACCTTC	CASSSPQGNYGYTF
TRBV3-1	NA	NA	TRBJ2-1	TGTGCCAGCAGCCAAGAATCCGGGGCTTACAATGAGCAGTTCTTC	CASSQESGAYNEQFF
TRBV19	NA	many	TRBJ2-7	TGTGCCAGTACCACAGGACATACTGGCGAGCAGTACTTC	CASTTGHTGEQYF
TRBV28	NA	NA	TRBJ1-2	TGTGCCAGCAGTCCCGGGTCACGTCCTGGCTACACCTTC	CASSPGSRPGYTF
TRBV20-1	TRBD2	many	TRBJ2-5	TGCAGTGCTAGAACTAGCGGGAGGGCCAGGGAGACCCAGTACTTC	CSARTSGRARETQYF
TRBV3-1	NA	NA	TRBJ1-4	TGTGCCAGCAGCCCACCTGCAGGGAGGGAGTATAATGAAAAACTGTTTTTT	CASSPPAGREYNEKLFF
TRBV19	NA	many	TRBJ2-7	TGTGCCAGTAGTATACGCGGGACCGAGTTCTACGAGCAGTACTTC	CASSIRGTEFYEQYF
TRBV4-2	TRBD1	NA	TRBJ1-3	TGTGCCAGCATGCCGACAGGGACGGGAAACACCATATATTTT	CASMPTGTGNTIYF
TRBV19	TRBD2	few	TRBJ2-7	TGTGCCAGTAGTATAGACCCGAGCGGGGACCCCTACGAGCAGTACTTC	CASSIDPSGDPYEQYF
TRBV11-2	NA	NA	TRBJ2-7	TGTGCCAGCAGCTTAGTGGTCGGTTCTGGGACCGAGCAGTACTTC	CASSLVVGSGTEQYF
TRBV24-1	TRBD1	NA	TRBJ1-5	TGTGCCACCAGTGGGACAGGGGGAAATCAGCCCCAGCATTTT	CATSGTGGNQPQHF
TRBV20-1	NA	NA	TRBJ2-5	TGCAGTGCTAGGGGACTTCAAGAGACCCAGTACTTC	CSARGLQETQYF
TRBV28	NA	many	TRBJ1-1	TGTGCCAGCAGTCCACCCCCAGGGATAACTGAAGCTTTCTTT	CASSPPPGITEAFF
TRBV7-9	TRBD1	many	TRBJ2-5	TGTGCCAGCAGCTTAGTTTCCCAGGGGGCAGAGACCCAGTACTTC	CASSLVSQGAETQYF
TRBV20-1	NA	few	TRBJ2-1	TGCAGTGCTAGATCTGTCGCGGCAGCGAATGAGCAGTTCTTC	CSARSVAAANEQFF
TRBV11-2	NA	many	TRBJ1-1	TGTGCCAGCAGGGACAGAGATTACATGAACACTGAAGCTTTCTTT	CASRDRDYMNTEAFF
TRBV29-1	TRBD1	NA	TRBJ2-6	TGCAGCGGCGGCCCCCAGGGGGAGAGCTCTGGGGCCAACGTCCTGACTTTC	CSGGPQGESSGANVLTF
TRBV2	NA	many	TRBJ1-6	TGTGCCAGCAGTTCCAGGGACTCGGACAATTCACCCCTCCACTTT	CASSSRDSDNSPLHF
TRBV5-5	TRBD2	many	TRBJ2-1	TGTGCCAGCAGCTACGGCGCGGGAGCGGACAATGAGCAGTTCTTC	CASSYGAGADNEQFF
TRBV20-1	TRBD2	NA	TRBJ2-3	TGCAGTGTGAAGCCCGGGACTAGCTTCCCAGATACGCAGTATTTT	CSVKPGTSFPDTQYF
TRBV30	TRBD1	many	TRBJ2-2	TGTGCCTGGGACCTGGGACAGTACACCGGGGAGCTGTTTTTT	CAWDLGQYTGELFF
TRBV6-2/TRBV6-3	NA	many	TRBJ2-7	TGTGCCAGCATTCTGCCCGGGGGACGATTCTACGAGCAGTACTTC	CASILPGGRFYEQYF
TRBV11-2	TRBD2	many	TRBJ2-1	TGTGCCAGCAGCTTAGTGTCTAGCGGAGCCTACAATGAGCAGTTCTTC	CASSLVSSGAYNEQFF